The source of this TCR beta chain is a study of T cell changes during pregnancy in multiple sclerosis. TCRdb's table, derived via immunoSEQ multiplex PCR, lists solely in-frame clones and lacks some. Of around 99,000 clones listed, around 92% are singletons. Trimming pared 2 bases from V and 5 bases from J, leaving 10 bases between. The CDR3 totals 14 residues. The starting material was peripheral blood, obtained in the third trimester of pregnancy. The chain employs TRBV5-3 and TRBJ1-4; the D is unclear. TRBV5-3 is labeled an ORF, and its function is uncertain. This clonotype was obtained from a female donor in good health, enrolled as a control in a pregnancy study. CDR3 protein: CARSFYRENEKLFF. CDR3 bases: TGTGCCAGAAGCTTTTACCGGGAAAATGAAAAACTGTTTTTT.